Following are 30 T cell receptor beta chains from one sample sequenced in a study of blood T cells in healthy people across ages. Primed by a sample-barcoded 5' primer and a J-beta primer mix, a second PCR proceeded for roughly 6 to 12 cycles. TCRdb independently ran MiXCR on the 5' RACE reads; one entry per CDR3 protein. The sample includes hundreds of thousands of distinct CDR3 sequences, 56% of them seen just once. The source material was blood. The receptors were sampled from a man between 40 and 49 years old in good health.

This chain uses TRBV9 with TRBJ2-1; the D gene could be TRBD1 or TRBD2 (6 bases each). There are 15 residues in the CDR3. The germline CDR1 and CDR2 sequences are SGDLS and YYNGEE. The V gene lost 3 bases and the J gene lost 9 bases, with 19 bases spanning the gap. The chain's CDR3 is CASSALQGHSGEQFF. The CDR3 DNA reads TGTGCCAGCAGCGCCCTTCAGGGGCATAGCGGTGAGCAGTTCTTC.

This chain connects TRBV20-1 to TRBJ1-1, with 8 nucleotides matching TRBD1. CDR3 size: 14 residues. Germline V gene lookup returns CDR1 DFQATT and CDR2 SNEGSKA (reference sequence). The V segment lost 0 bases and the J segment 7 bases; nucleotides outside the gene matches: 7. CDR3 DNA sequence: TGCAGTGCTAGAGAGACAACAGGGGGGGGTGAAGCTTTCTTT. It encodes CSARETTGGGEAFF.

This chain connects TRBV27 to TRBJ2-3; the D call may be TRBD1 or TRBD2 (6 bases each). Germline-derived CDR1 and CDR2 are MNHEY and SMNVEV (reference sequence). Trimming took off 8 bases at V and 3 bases at J, with 12 bases between the two ends. The CDR3 sequence is 13 residues long. CDR3 in amino acids: CASLKGGTDTQYF. The CDR3 DNA reads TGTGCCAGCCTCAAGGGGGGAACAGATACGCAGTATTTT.

The rearrangement joins TRBV7-2 to TRBJ2-4; tentative D call: TRBD2 (6 bases). Germline loops: CDR1 SGHTA, CDR2 FQGNSA. The CDR3 has 16 residues. Trimming stripped 5 bases from V and 0 bases from J, with 14 bases between. CDR3 nucleotide sequence: TGTGCCAGCAGCCCCAATGGGGACTTAGCCAAAAACATTCAGTACTTC. It yields the protein CASSPNGDLAKNIQYF.

The genes are TRBV19 and TRBJ1-5; D remains ambiguous. The germline CDR1 and CDR2 sequences are LNHDA and SQIVND (reference sequence). The CDR3 extends over 12 amino acids. Trimming left V 1 base short and J 6 bases short, with 4 bases between. The CDR3 DNA follows: TGTGCCAGTAGTATAGCTGGTCAGCCCCAGCATTTT. Its protein product is CASSIAGQPQHF.

This clonotype was seen a handful of times. The chain combines TRBV29-1 with TRBJ2-6; D is unclear. The CDR3 is 15 residues long. Trimming took 3 bases from V and 4 from J, leaving 13 bases between them. Germline-derived CDR1 and CDR2 are SQVTM and ANQGSEA. DNA for the CDR3: TGCAGCGTTGAGGCCCCACTCGTGGGGGCCAACGTCCTGACTTTC. It yields the protein CSVEAPLVGANVLTF.

The CDR3 region has the DNA TGTGCCAGCAGCGGGGGGACTAGCGGGATTAACACCGGGGAGCTGTTTTTT. Translating it yields CASSGGTSGINTGELFF. The rearrangement uses TRBV9 and TRBJ2-2; 13 nucleotides agree with TRBD2. Germline assignment: CDR1 SGDLS and CDR2 YYNGEE. V lost 3 bases, J lost 2 bases, and 4 bases stayed unmatched. The CDR3 covers 17 residues.

The rearrangement links TRBV6-1 to TRBJ2-5; TRBD1 aligns across 9 bases. The germline gives CDR1 MNHNS, CDR2 SASEGT. V dropped 6 bases and J dropped 5; count of bases not matched to a gene: 13. This CDR3 comprises 16 residues. The CDR3: CASSPLTGGVQETQYF. CDR3 nucleotides: TGTGCCAGCAGCCCTTTGACAGGGGGAGTGCAGGAGACCCAGTACTTC.

The chain is built from TRBV29-1 and TRBJ2-1; D is perhaps TRBD1 or TRBD2 (5 bases each). The CDR3 length is 15 residues. CDR1 and CDR2 from the germline V gene are SQVTM and ANQGSEA. The V and J ends lost 4 bases and 5 bases respectively, with 18 bases between them. In DNA, the CDR3 is TGCAGCGTTGGTTACCCGGGACGGGCACACAATGAGCAGTTCTTC. Its protein is CSVGYPGRAHNEQFF.

The rearrangement joins TRBV5-5 to TRBJ2-1, with D unresolved. CDR1 SGHKS and CDR2 YYEKEE come from the germline V gene (reference sequence). The CDR3 consists of 14 residues. Trimming removed 6 bases from V and 0 bases from J, with 10 bases in between. CDR3 sequence: CASNSRSSYNEQFF. DNA for the CDR3: TGTGCCAGCAATAGCCGGTCCTCCTACAATGAGCAGTTCTTC.

The chain joins TRBV2 to TRBJ1-2; no firm D call. The V and J ends lost 7 bases and 5 bases respectively, with 14 bases between them. Germline loops: CDR1 SNHLY, CDR2 FYNNEI. The CDR3 runs 13 residues. The CDR3 protein is CASTPEETYGYTF. Here the CDR3 DNA reads TGTGCCAGCACCCCGGAAGAGACTTATGGCTACACCTTC.

The table lists this clonotype with a few counts. The chain links TRBV24-1 to TRBJ2-3; D is uncertain. Germline V lookup: CDR1 KGHDR, CDR2 SFDVKD. This CDR3 is 18 amino acids long. The V end lost 3 bases, the J end lost 4 bases, and 22 bases lay between the germline ends. This CDR3 is CATSDPSVTTIDADTQYF. The CDR3 bases are TGTGCCACCAGTGATCCCTCCGTGACAACCATCGATGCAGATACGCAGTATTTT.

The chain recombines TRBV20-1 with TRBJ2-6; D might be TRBD1 (5 bases). The CDR3 extends over 17 amino acids. The V end lost 6 bases, the J end lost 0 bases, and 18 bases lay between the germline ends. CDR1 is DFQATT and CDR2 is SNEGSKA in the germline V gene (reference sequence). The CDR3 sequence: CSALESWGSSGANVLTF. The CDR3, as DNA: TGCAGTGCCCTCGAGTCCTGGGGCAGCTCTGGGGCCAACGTCCTGACTTTC.

V is TRBV7-6 and J is TRBJ2-5; 12 bases agree with TRBD2. CDR3 length equals 19 residues. Germline assignment: CDR1 SGHVS and CDR2 FNYEAQ. V was clipped by 5 bases and J by 4 bases; unmatched bases: 17. CDR3 nucleotides: TGTGCCAGCAGCCTACTTACTTTTCCTAGCGGGGGGGCCTTAGAGACCCAGTACTTC. Amino acids: CASSLLTFPSGGALETQYF.

Only a few counts were recorded for this clonotype. The gene calls are TRBV20-1 and TRBJ2-3, with a possible D match to TRBD1 (6 bases). In germline, CDR1 is DFQATT, CDR2 SNEGSKA (reference sequence). The V gene lost 6 bases and the J gene lost 1 base, with 14 bases spanning the gap. The CDR3 has 14 residues. This CDR3 is CSADRDTRTDTQYF. The CDR3 region has the DNA TGCAGTGCCGACCGGGACACCCGCACAGATACGCAGTATTTT.

This clonotype has only one observation. This chain connects TRBV18 to TRBJ2-1; no clear D. Germline CDR1 KGHSH, CDR2 LQKENI. Trimming cost V 3 bases and J 13 bases, with 16 bases left between them. The CDR3 length is 13 residues. The CDR3 nucleotides read TGTGCCAGCTCACCCAACGCCGAAGAGACCCAGTTCTTC. Amino acid sequence: CASSPNAEETQFF.

V gene TRBV27 combines with J gene TRBJ2-3; D ambiguous. The CDR3 sequence is 14 residues long. The V end lost 5 bases, the J end lost 6 bases, and 15 bases lay between the germline ends. CDR1 MNHEY and CDR2 SMNVEV come from the germline V gene (reference sequence). CDR3 in amino acids: CASSGPSAYDTQYF. Written as DNA, the CDR3 is TGTGCCAGCAGTGGCCCCTCCGCGTATGATACGCAGTATTTT.

This chain connects TRBV9 to TRBJ2-1, with TRBD2 matching 8 bases. The germline V gene has CDR1 SGDLS and CDR2 YYNGEE. The CDR3 length is 19 residues. V was clipped by 3 bases and J by 1 base; unmatched bases: 15. The CDR3 loop is CASSDSLGSGIRSYNEQFF. DNA of the CDR3: TGTGCCAGCAGCGACTCATTGGGTAGCGGGATAAGGTCCTACAATGAGCAGTTCTTC. Using reference TRBV9 and TRBJ2-1 for the parts outside the CDR3, the full variable domain is DSGVTQTPKHLITATGQRVTLRCSPRSGDLSVYWYQQSLDQGLQFLIQYYNGEERAKGNILERFSAQQFPDLHSELNLSSLELGDSALYFCASSDSLGSGIRSYNEQFFGPGTRLTVL.

This clonotype came up a few times. V is TRBV29-1 and J is TRBJ2-5, with TRBD2 matching 10 bases. CDR1 SQVTM and CDR2 ANQGSEA come from the germline V gene. This CDR3 comprises 16 residues. The V gene end was trimmed by 3 bases and the J gene end by 0 bases; junction bases not matched to a gene: 7. The CDR3 sequence: CSVDLAGARYQETQYF. Here the CDR3 DNA reads TGCAGCGTTGATCTAGCGGGAGCAAGGTACCAAGAGACCCAGTACTTC. The whole variable domain, remainder taken from reference TRBV29-1 and TRBJ2-5, is SAVISQKPSRDICQRGTSLTIQCQVDSQVTMMFWYRQQPGQSLTLIATANQGSEATYESGFVIDKFPISRPNLTFSTLTVSNMSPEDSSIYLCSVDLAGARYQETQYFGPGTRLLVL.

This clonotype was observed once. The gene calls are TRBV2 and TRBJ1-1, with a tentative D call TRBD1 (5 bases). V was cut by 8 bases and J by 3 bases, with 16 bases left in between. CDR1 is SNHLY and CDR2 is FYNNEI in the germline V gene. The CDR3 loop spans 14 amino acids. The CDR3 is CASRTGRGDTEAFF. CDR3 in DNA: TGTGCCAGCCGAACTGGACGGGGGGACACTGAAGCTTTCTTT. Filled out from reference TRBV2 and TRBJ1-1, the complete variable domain reads EPEVTQTPSHQVTQMGQEVILRCVPISNHLYFYWYRQILGQKVEFLVSFYNNEISEKSEIFDDQFSVERPDGSNFTLKIRSTKLEDSAMYFCASRTGRGDTEAFFGQGTRLTVV.

Only a few counts were recorded for this clonotype. The rearrangement uses TRBV18 and TRBJ1-6; maybe TRBD1 (6 bases). CDR3 length: 14 amino acids. Germline V lookup: CDR1 KGHSH, CDR2 LQKENI. V lost 3 bases, J lost 6 bases, and 9 bases lay in between. The CDR3 loop is CASSPTGTNSPLHF. The CDR3 DNA follows: TGTGCCAGCTCACCGACAGGCACTAATTCACCCCTCCACTTT.

This clonotype was counted a single time. The chain combines TRBV6-5 with TRBJ2-1; D may be TRBD2 (6 bases). The CDR3 is 14 residues long. Germline CDR1 and CDR2: MNHEY and SVGAGI. The V end lost 6 bases, the J end lost 5 bases, and 14 bases lay between the germline ends. This chain's CDR3 is CASSTRRGDNEQFF. The DNA for the CDR3 is TGTGCCAGCAGCACCCGGAGGGGAGACAATGAGCAGTTCTTC.

The chain links TRBV20-1 to TRBJ2-2; no reliable D call. CDR1 and CDR2 (germline): DFQATT, SNEGSKA (reference sequence). V lost 0 bases and J 0 bases, leaving 11 bases between the germline ends. This CDR3 comprises 16 residues. CDR3 protein: CSARDTQAPNTGELFF. DNA of the CDR3: TGCAGTGCTAGAGATACGCAGGCCCCGAACACCGGGGAGCTGTTTTTT.

V and J are TRBV4-1 and TRBJ2-3; D uncertain. Germline assignment: CDR1 MGHRA and CDR2 YSYEKL. Trimming cost V 1 base and J 7 bases, with 12 bases left between them. CDR3 length equals 14 residues. In DNA, the CDR3 is TGCGCCAGCAGCCAAGTTATTCGCGTGAATACGCAGTATTTT. As protein: CASSQVIRVNTQYF.

The chain links TRBV6-2 or TRBV6-3 to TRBJ2-6; D ambiguous. Deletions cut 2 bases from V and 0 bases from J, with 2 bases between. Germline assignment: CDR1 MNHEY and CDR2 SVGEGT. The CDR3 has 14 residues. This chain's CDR3 is CASSYLSGANVLTF. The DNA for the CDR3 is TGTGCCAGCAGTTACCTCTCTGGGGCCAACGTCCTGACTTTC.

The genes are TRBV4-2 and TRBJ2-3, with no clear D. V lost 1 base and J lost 0, with 8 bases in between. The CDR3 length is 15 residues. Germline V CDR1 and CDR2: LGHNA, YNFKEQ. The CDR3 reads CASSQGYRSTDTQYF. For the CDR3, the DNA is TGTGCCAGCAGCCAAGGTTACCGAAGCACAGATACGCAGTATTTT.

The sample holds a few counts of this clonotype. The chain has TRBV29-1 and TRBJ2-1, with 13 bases that match TRBD2. V gave up 8 bases and J gave up 5 bases; unmatched junction bases: 15. Germline V CDR1 and CDR2: SQVTM, ANQGSEA. This CDR3 is built from 17 residues. Here the CDR3 reads CSCPGLAGSWVDNEQFF. CDR3 sequence (DNA): TGCAGCTGTCCGGGACTAGCGGGAAGTTGGGTGGACAATGAGCAGTTCTTC.

This clonotype was detected only a few times. CDR3 bases: TGCGCCAGCAGCTTGGGCGCGGGCCGCTCCTACGAGCAGTACTTC. Protein: CASSLGAGRSYEQYF. The V and J genes are TRBV5-1 and TRBJ2-7; TRBD2 might be the D (5 bases). There are 15 residues in the CDR3. The germline gives CDR1 SGHRS, CDR2 YFSETQ. With 0 bases removed from V and 0 bases from J, the gap between germline ends came to 10 bases.

This clonotype was picked up a small number of times. The rearrangement uses TRBV29-1 and TRBJ2-3, with 9 bases lining up with TRBD2. Losses at the gene ends were 0 bases for V and 2 bases for J; bases not matched to a gene: 12. The germline CDR1 and CDR2 sequences are SQVTM and ANQGSEA. The CDR3 loop spans 18 amino acids. In nucleotides, the CDR3 is TGCAGCGTTGAAGAGGGGTGGGTGACTAGCGGTCCCACAGATACGCAGTATTTT. Amino acid sequence: CSVEEGWVTSGPTDTQYF.

The chain has TRBV28 and TRBJ2-7; 11 nucleotides agree with TRBD2. V lost 4 bases, J lost 7 bases, and 12 bases stayed unmatched. CDR1 and CDR2 (germline): MDHEN, SYDVKM. The CDR3 is made up of 16 amino acids. Here the CDR3 DNA reads TGTGCCAGCAGTTCCCTAGCGGGAGGATCCATGCATGAGCAGTACTTC. Protein product: CASSSLAGGSMHEQYF.